Below are 8 T cell receptor beta chains sequenced from a single sample in a study of PD-L1 blockade in urothelial cancer. Time point denoted: pretreatment peripheral blood. Only in-frame clones appear in the TCRdb table, and some are missing; sequencing was by immunoSEQ multiplex PCR. The sample records 35,000 to 45,000 clones, 90% to 95% being singletons. The sample was PBMCs, taken around atezolizumab (anti-PD-L1) treatment. Receptors originate from an older woman with urothelial cancer.

The chain carries TRBV9 and TRBJ1-4, with TRBD1 matching over 8 bases. With 4 bases clipped from V and 7 bases from J, the junction kept 12 bases outside the gene matches. The V gene's germline CDR1 is SGDLS and CDR2 YYNGEE. CDR3 length equals 16 residues. The CDR3 here is CASSPKGVRGLEKLFF. CDR3 in DNA: TGTGCCAGCAGCCCGAAAGGTGTCAGGGGGCTTGAAAAACTGTTTTTT.

This clone showed up just a few times. The V gene is TRBV12-5, the J gene TRBJ2-3, with 9 positions matching TRBD2. J was trimmed by 2 bases and V by 7 bases; bases with no gene match: 10. The CDR3 runs to 16 residues. CDR1 and CDR2 (germline): LGHNT, FRNRAP. The CDR3 nucleotides are TGTGCTAGTGCTCTCTTTGCGGGAGGGGTCACAGATACGCAGTATTTT. It translates to CASALFAGGVTDTQYF.

J is TRBJ2-5 and V is TRBV27; 8 positions agree with TRBD1. V gave up 2 bases and J gave up 5 bases; unmatched junction bases: 7. CDR1 is MNHEY, CDR2 SMNVEV, per germline (reference sequence). The CDR3 consists of 15 residues. The CDR3 bases are TGTGCCAGCAGTTTAAGGACAGGGCGGTTTGAGACCCAGTACTTC. Translation: CASSLRTGRFETQYF.

The sample holds one count of this clone. This chain connects TRBV5-1 to TRBJ2-1; TRBD2 matches at 9 bases. CDR3 length: 15 residues. V was pared by 0 bases and J by 6 bases, with 4 bases of the junction left unmatched. Germline CDR1 and CDR2: SGHRS and YFSETQ. The CDR3 is CASSLDSGRGNEQFF. The CDR3 nucleotides read TGCGCCAGCAGCTTGGATAGCGGGAGAGGCAATGAGCAGTTCTTC.

The rearrangement links TRBV19 to TRBJ2-2; 7 bases fit TRBD1. V lost 3 bases and J lost 4; bases outside the gene matches: 5. This CDR3 region has 15 residues. Germline V CDR1 and CDR2: LNHDA, SQIVND (reference sequence). In DNA, the CDR3 is TGTGCCAGTAGTATCAAGACAGGGAGCACCGGGGAGCTGTTTTTT. This gives the protein CASSIKTGSTGELFF. The entire variable domain, with the rest obtained from reference TRBV19 and TRBJ2-2, is as follows: DGGITQSPKYLFRKEGQNVTLSCEQNLNHDAMYWYRQDPGQGLRLIYYSQIVNDFQKGDIAEGYSVSREKKESFPLTVTSAQKNPTAFYLCASSIKTGSTGELFFGEGSRLTVL.

The genes are TRBV7-9 and TRBJ1-4, with D unclear. CDR3 length: 13 residues. The germline V gene encodes CDR1 SEHNR and CDR2 FQNEAQ (reference sequence). Trimming took off 4 bases at V and 4 bases at J, with 7 bases between the two ends. This CDR3 reads CASSSELNEKLFF. The CDR3, as DNA: TGTGCCAGCAGCTCTGAGCTTAATGAAAAACTGTTTTTT.

CDR3 residues: CASSSRDSTGELFF. The CDR3 coding sequence is TGTGCCAGCAGCAGCCGGGACAGCACCGGGGAGCTGTTTTTT. This rearrangement joins TRBV5-4 to TRBJ2-2; 7 bases map to TRBD1. Per germline, CDR1 SGHNT and CDR2 YYREEE (reference sequence). The CDR3 totals 14 residues. V lost 4 bases to trimming and J lost 4 bases; unmatched junction nucleotides: 4.

This chain connects TRBV4-2 to TRBJ2-3, with TRBD2 identical over 10 bases. Germline lookup yields CDR1 LGHNA and CDR2 YNFKEQ. The CDR3 runs 17 residues. The trim removed 0 bases at V and 3 bases at J, leaving 6 bases unmatched. Written as DNA, the CDR3 is TGTGCCAGCAGCCAAGACCCAAGCGGGAGGGAAACAGATACGCAGTATTTT. Its protein is CASSQDPSGRETDTQYF.